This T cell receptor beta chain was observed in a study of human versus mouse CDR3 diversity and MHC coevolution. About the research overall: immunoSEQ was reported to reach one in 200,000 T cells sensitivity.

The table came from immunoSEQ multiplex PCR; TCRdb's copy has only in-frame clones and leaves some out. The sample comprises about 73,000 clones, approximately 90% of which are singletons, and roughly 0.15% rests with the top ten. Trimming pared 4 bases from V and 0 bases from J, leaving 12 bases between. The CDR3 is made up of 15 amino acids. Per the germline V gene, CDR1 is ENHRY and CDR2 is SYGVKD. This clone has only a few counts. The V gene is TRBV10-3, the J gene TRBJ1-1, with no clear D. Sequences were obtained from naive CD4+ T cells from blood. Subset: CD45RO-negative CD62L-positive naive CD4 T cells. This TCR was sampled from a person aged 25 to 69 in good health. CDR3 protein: CAISAAGFMNTEAFF. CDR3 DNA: TGTGCCATCAGTGCGGCAGGTTTCATGAACACTGAAGCTTTCTTT.